This entry lists 6 T cell receptor beta chains sequenced from one sample in a study of T-cell reconstitution after alpha-beta-depleted transplantation in children. Molecular barcoding with unique molecular identifiers was used for the TCRbeta library. Using its own MiXCR run on the PCR reads, TCRdb lists one record per CDR3 protein. The sample holds approximately 350,000 distinct CDR3 sequences, under 13% seen once. The source was PBMCs from the stem cell graft donor, collected from the stem cell graft. These receptors all stem from a human donor who donated a stem cell graft to a child with acute lymphoblastic leukemia.

This chain connects TRBV6-2 or TRBV6-3 to TRBJ2-7; 9 nucleotides line up with TRBD2. This CDR3 has 16 residues. Looked up from germline, CDR1 is MNHEY and CDR2 is SVGEGT. The ends lost 2 bases at V and 2 bases at J; junction bases unmatched: 7. CDR3 residues: CASSYGGGRAAYEQYF. CDR3 DNA sequence: TGTGCCAGCAGTTACGGTGGCGGGAGGGCCGCCTACGAGCAGTACTTC.

This clonotype was observed a handful of times. The chain joins TRBV27 to TRBJ2-3; 14 bases line up with TRBD2. The CDR3 runs to 16 residues. CDR1 and CDR2 (germline): MNHEY, SMNVEV (reference sequence). Germline trimming cut 5 bases from V and 5 bases from J; bases unmatched to any gene: 6. This chain's CDR3 is CASSTGTSGSRDTQYF. CDR3 nucleotide sequence: TGTGCCAGCAGTACCGGGACTAGCGGGAGTAGAGATACGCAGTATTTT.

This chain links TRBV5-1 with TRBJ1-4; 7 bases fit TRBD1. This CDR3 has 14 residues. The V gene end was trimmed by 4 bases and the J gene end by 4 bases; junction bases not matched to a gene: 4. Germline assignment: CDR1 SGHRS and CDR2 YFSETQ. The CDR3 region is CASSVGDSNEKLFF. Here the CDR3 DNA reads TGCGCCAGCAGCGTAGGGGACAGTAATGAAAAACTGTTTTTT.

This CDR3 is CASSFQVAGDTQYF. CDR3 in DNA: TGTGCCAGCAGTTTCCAGGTGGCGGGAGATACGCAGTATTTT. The chain employs TRBV27 and TRBJ2-3; weak D call: TRBD2 (5 bases). The CDR3 spans 14 residues. Trimming removed 3 bases from V and 5 bases from J, with 12 bases in between. The germline gives CDR1 MNHEY, CDR2 SMNVEV (reference sequence).

This clonotype was detected a few times. The V call is TRBV24-1, the J call TRBJ2-1; TRBD2 might be the D (7 bases). Germline lookup yields CDR1 KGHDR and CDR2 SFDVKD. V lost 2 bases to trimming and J lost 5 bases, with 12 bases between them. The CDR3 is 15 residues long. CDR3 nucleotides: TGTGCCACCAGTGATTCGGGGGGCAGACACAATGAGCAGTTCTTC. Protein product: CATSDSGGRHNEQFF.

J is TRBJ1-1 and V is TRBV6-4; D gene uncertain. V was pared by 2 bases and J by 5 bases, with 12 bases between. Germline V gives CDR1 MRHNA, CDR2 SNTAGT. The CDR3 spans 14 residues. CDR3 residues: CASSDTNRVTEAFF. CDR3 nucleotides: TGTGCCAGCAGTGACACCAACCGGGTGACTGAAGCTTTCTTT.